The sequence of this TCR beta chain was determined in a study of blood T cell repertoires in COVID-19. Study-level information: COVID-19 samples collected from the United States, Italy and Spain covered acute and convalescent phases. PBMCs, B-cell-depleted T cells, or T cells provided the cDNA or gDNA that made up the material.

As handled by the study authors: Amplified reference gene primers provided the basis for estimating nucleated cell counts. Sequenced by immunoSEQ multiplex PCR; TCRdb stores in-frame clones only, minus some. V and J calls and clone size follow that table, whereas D and trimming were derived from the DNA. Of about 81,000 clones detected, roughly 83% appear once; the ten largest clones hold roughly 25%. The germline V gene encodes CDR1 SGHKS and CDR2 YYEKEE (reference sequence). The ends lost 3 bases at V and 0 bases at J; junction bases unmatched: 6. The CDR3 covers 16 residues. The receptor was isolated from a human donor in a cohort sampled during active COVID-19. The specimen sequenced was peripheral blood. This rearrangement joins TRBV5-5 to TRBJ2-3; TRBD2 matches at 8 bases. The DNA for the CDR3 is TGTGCCAGCAGCTCAACTACTAGCGGTAGCACAGATACGCAGTATTTT. This gives the protein CASSSTTSGSTDTQYF.